This TCR beta chain was identified in a study of blood T cell repertoires in COVID-19. Study as a whole: Italy, Spain and the United States were the sources of the convalescent and acute COVID-19 samples. From T cells, B-cell-depleted T cells, or PBMCs came the material, which was cDNA or gDNA.

Authors' data handling: Amplified reference gene primers provided the basis for estimating nucleated cell counts. The method was immunoSEQ multiplex PCR; TCRdb's version includes in-frame clones alone and lacks a portion of them. The V and J calls and clone size come from that table; D and trimming were worked out from the DNA. The profile shows some 380,000 clones, about 90% of them singletons. The junction had 7 bases not matched to a gene; V was cut back by 8 bases and J by 4 bases. The CDR3 runs to 13 residues. The germline V gene encodes CDR1 MDHEN and CDR2 SYDVKM. The chain combines TRBV28 with TRBJ1-1; TRBD1 matches 7 bases. Sequencing used peripheral blood. The receptor was derived from a man between 18 and 35 years old with active or convalescent COVID-19. The CDR3: CASAGQGGTEAFF. CDR3 sequence (DNA): TGTGCCAGCGCCGGTCAGGGGGGCACTGAAGCTTTCTTT. Full variable domain (missing parts from reference TRBV28 and TRBJ1-1): DVKVTQSSRYLVKRTGEKVFLECVQDMDHENMFWYRQDPGLGLRLIYFSYDVKMKEKGDIPEGYSVSREKKERFSLILESASTNQTSMYLCASAGQGGTEAFFGQGTRLTVV.